This T cell receptor (beta chain) was identified during a study of shared clonotypes between healthy human individuals. J gave up 6 bases and V 3 bases, and 4 bases lay outside the gene matches. The CDR3 extends over 14 amino acids. Germline V gene sequence: CDR1 SGHRS, CDR2 YFSETQ. Notes on the study in general: Among the subsets, naive ones generally showed larger estimated richness than memory ones. Represented diversity (both genetic and exposure-history) was limited by the small number of donors. With several donors compared, roughly 4.9% of naive CD4 clonotypes were shared.

Concerning this clone: The antigen is undetermined. Other DNA sequences from this sample encode an identical CDR3 as well.

Every subset's genomic DNA went evenly onto several immunoSEQ plates. Data came from immunoSEQ multiplex PCR; TCRdb stores just in-frame clones and leaves some out. This repertoire shows roughly 530,000 clones, 95% to 97% found once; its top ten account for roughly 0.06%. The chain couples TRBV5-1 to TRBJ1-5; 9 bases match TRBD1. The receptor was isolated from a young woman in good health. Sequenced material: naive CD4+ T cells sorted from blood. The subset here: CD45RA+ positively selected. The CDR3 sequence: CASSSTGGGQPQHF. As DNA, the CDR3 is TGCGCCAGCAGCTCTACAGGGGGCGGTCAGCCCCAGCATTTT.